This TCR beta chain was recorded in a study of response to subunit inactivated influenza vaccine. TCRdb passed the RT-PCR reads through MiXCR, listing each CDR3 protein once. The table includes around 470,000 distinct CDR3 sequences, around 7.9% detected once. CDR3 size: 14 residues. V was pared by 5 bases and J by 4 bases, with 15 bases between. Germline V CDR1 and CDR2: SGHVS, FQNEAQ. This clonotype was seen only a few times. The chain employs TRBV7-8 and TRBJ2-7; D ambiguous. This receptor was identified in a man aged 50-75 years who received an inactivated influenza vaccine. Sequencing was performed on PBMCs from blood, taken less than 30 months after vaccination. As DNA, the CDR3 is TGTGCCAGCAGCCGTACCACTACAGTTTACGAGCAGTACTTC. Its translation: CASSRTTTVYEQYF.